The next 8 T cell receptor beta chains were all read from a single sample in a study of OX40 agonist ivuxolimab in advanced cancers. Library preparation employed the immunoSEQ multiplex PCR assay. TCRdb stores this immuneACCESS table with in-frame sequences only. Part of the clones is absent; in the studies checked, under half of the shortfall reflects unresolved V genes, and no reason is known for the rest. Here the sample has 60,000 or so clones; 65% to 90% occur a single time. The top ten constitute approximately 2.4% of the sample. The specimen comprised CD4+ or CD8+ T cells sorted from blood, sampled in a trial of the OX40 agonist ivuxolimab. The receptors come from an adult with an advanced solid tumor such as melanoma, head and neck, liver or kidney cancer.

The gene calls are TRBV2 and TRBJ1-6; D not certain. The CDR3 has 13 residues. With 9 bases removed from V and 8 bases from J, the gap between germline ends came to 14 bases. CDR1 and CDR2 from the germline V gene are SNHLY and FYNNEI. CDR3 DNA: TGTGCCAGAAAGACGGATCCTTATTCACCCCTCCACTTT. It translates to CARKTDPYSPLHF.

This chain joins TRBV5-8 and TRBJ2-1; 8 bases are a match to TRBD2. This CDR3 has 15 residues. The V and J ends lost 0 bases and 3 bases, in that order; junction bases with no gene match: 2. Per the germline V gene, CDR1 is SGHTS and CDR2 is YDEGEE. CDR3 region: CASSLGSGDYNEQFF. The CDR3 bases are TGTGCCAGCAGCTTGGGTAGCGGGGACTACAATGAGCAGTTCTTC.

This clone occurred a few times. The chain has TRBV19 and TRBJ1-1, with D unresolved. Germline CDR1 is LNHDA and CDR2 is SQIVND (reference sequence). Trimming removed 2 bases at V and 5 bases at J, with 15 bases between. The CDR3 loop spans 15 amino acids. CDR3 coding DNA: TGTGCCAGTAGTATACGGCCACGGGGAGAGACTGAAGCTTTCTTT. Protein: CASSIRPRGETEAFF.

V and J are TRBV29-1 and TRBJ1-1, with TRBD1 as a possible D gene (5 bases). CDR1 is SQVTM, CDR2 ANQGSEA, per germline. V lost 4 bases to trimming and J lost 4 bases, with 16 bases between them. There are 14 residues in the CDR3. For the CDR3, the DNA is TGCAGCGTTGTTCGTTGGGGACGAGGCACTGAAGCTTTCTTT. Amino acids: CSVVRWGRGTEAFF.

The chain employs TRBV7-6 and TRBJ2-5; TRBD1 might be the D (6 bases). CDR3 length: 14 amino acids. CDR1 is SGHVS, CDR2 FNYEAQ, per germline. The V end lost 5 bases, the J end lost 7 bases, and 17 bases lay between the germline ends. The CDR3 loop is CASSELGTPRTQYF. As DNA, the CDR3 is TGTGCCAGCAGCGAACTCGGGACACCGAGGACCCAGTACTTC.

This chain uses TRBV6-1 with TRBJ2-2; the D gene is possibly TRBD1 (5 bases). This CDR3 spans 15 amino acids. V gave up 6 bases and J gave up 1 base, with 12 bases separating them. CDR1 is MNHNS, CDR2 SASEGT, per germline. The CDR3 region is CASRIAGMNTGELFF. The CDR3 coding sequence is TGTGCCAGCAGAATCGCAGGGATGAACACCGGGGAGCTGTTTTTT.

V is TRBV6-6 and J is TRBJ1-2; D is unresolved. Looked up from germline, CDR1 is MNHNY and CDR2 is SVGAGI (reference sequence). Trimming removed 0 bases from V and 6 bases from J, with 14 bases in between. This CDR3 has 15 amino acids. The CDR3 nucleotides read TGTGCCAGCAGTTACTCGTCCGGGAAAGCTGATGGCTACACCTTC. Its protein is CASSYSSGKADGYTF.

This clone was recorded a few times. In DNA form, the CDR3 reads TGCGCCAGCAGGAAGAATACAGGGGACGCAACTAATGAAAAACTGTTTTTT. It specifies CASRKNTGDATNEKLFF. This sequence joins TRBV4-1 and TRBJ1-4; 7 positions agree with TRBD1. Trimming cost V 6 bases and J 0 bases; bases outside gene matches: 10. The CDR3 consists of 17 residues. Germline CDR1 MGHRA, CDR2 YSYEKL.